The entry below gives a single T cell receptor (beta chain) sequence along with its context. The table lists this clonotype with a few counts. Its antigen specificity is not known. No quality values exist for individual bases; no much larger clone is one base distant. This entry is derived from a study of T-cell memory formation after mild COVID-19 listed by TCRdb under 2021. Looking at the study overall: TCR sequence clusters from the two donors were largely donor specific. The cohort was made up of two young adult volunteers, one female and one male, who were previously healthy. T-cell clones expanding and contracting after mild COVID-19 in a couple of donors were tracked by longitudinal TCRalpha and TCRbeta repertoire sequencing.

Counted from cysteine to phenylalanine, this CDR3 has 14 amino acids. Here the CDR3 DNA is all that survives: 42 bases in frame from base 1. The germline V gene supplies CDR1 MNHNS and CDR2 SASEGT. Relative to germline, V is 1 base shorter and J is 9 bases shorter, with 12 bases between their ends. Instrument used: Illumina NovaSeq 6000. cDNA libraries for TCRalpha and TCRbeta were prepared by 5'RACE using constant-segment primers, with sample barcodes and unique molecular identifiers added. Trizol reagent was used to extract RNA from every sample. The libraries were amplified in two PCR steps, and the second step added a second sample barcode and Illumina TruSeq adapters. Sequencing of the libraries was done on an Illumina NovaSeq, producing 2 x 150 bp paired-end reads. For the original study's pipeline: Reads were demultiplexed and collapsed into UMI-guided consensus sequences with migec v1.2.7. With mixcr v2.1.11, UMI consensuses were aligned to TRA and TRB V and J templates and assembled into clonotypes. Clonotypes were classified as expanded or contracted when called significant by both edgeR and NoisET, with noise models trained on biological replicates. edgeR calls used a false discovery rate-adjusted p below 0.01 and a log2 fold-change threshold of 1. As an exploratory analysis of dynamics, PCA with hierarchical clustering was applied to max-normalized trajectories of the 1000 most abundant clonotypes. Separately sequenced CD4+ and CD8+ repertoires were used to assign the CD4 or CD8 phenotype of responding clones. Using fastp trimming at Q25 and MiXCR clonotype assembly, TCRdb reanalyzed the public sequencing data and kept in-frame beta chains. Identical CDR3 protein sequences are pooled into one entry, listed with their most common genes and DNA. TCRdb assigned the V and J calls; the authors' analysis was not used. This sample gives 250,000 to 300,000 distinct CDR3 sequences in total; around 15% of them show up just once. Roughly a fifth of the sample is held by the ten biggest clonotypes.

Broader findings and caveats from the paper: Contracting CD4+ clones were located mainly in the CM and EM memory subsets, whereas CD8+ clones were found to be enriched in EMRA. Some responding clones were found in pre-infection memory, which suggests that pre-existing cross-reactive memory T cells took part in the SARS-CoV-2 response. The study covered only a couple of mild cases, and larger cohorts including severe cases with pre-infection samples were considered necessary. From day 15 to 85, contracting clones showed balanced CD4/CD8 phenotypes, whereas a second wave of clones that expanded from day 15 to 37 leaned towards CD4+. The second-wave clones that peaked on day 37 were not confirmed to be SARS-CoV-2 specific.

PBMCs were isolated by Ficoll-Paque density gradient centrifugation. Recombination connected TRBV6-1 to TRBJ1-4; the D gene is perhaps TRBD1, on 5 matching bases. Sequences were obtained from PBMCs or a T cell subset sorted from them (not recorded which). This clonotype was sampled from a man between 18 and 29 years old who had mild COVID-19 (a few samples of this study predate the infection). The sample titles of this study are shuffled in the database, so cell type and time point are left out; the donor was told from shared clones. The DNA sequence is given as TGTGCCAGCAGTGAAGATAGGGGCACCAAAAAACTGTTTTTT. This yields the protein CASSEDRGTKKLFF.